The 27 T cell receptor beta chains below come from one sample, sequenced in a study of cytomegalovirus exposure and HLA in healthy donors. Primers: 60 Vbeta forward and 13 Jbeta reverse. Generated by immunoSEQ multiplex PCR, the TCRdb table keeps only in-frame clones and is missing some. The sample contains under 170,000 clones, about 60% of which appear only once. Sequenced input: PBMCs. All receptors come from a woman aged 55-75 years in good health and CMV-seropositive.

CDR3 coding DNA: TGTGCCAGCTCAAGACAGGGAGGCGGCTATGGCTACACCTTC. Translation gives CASSRQGGGYGYTF. This sequence joins TRBV18 and TRBJ1-2; 7 bases map to TRBD1. Germline-derived CDR1 and CDR2 are KGHSH and LQKENI. V was pared by 5 bases and J by 4 bases, with 7 bases of the junction left unmatched. The CDR3 extends over 14 amino acids.

V gene TRBV5-1 combines with J gene TRBJ2-1; D is perhaps TRBD2 (5 bases). The CDR3 runs to 15 residues. The ends were cut back, 0 bases at V and 1 base at J, with 8 bases in the middle. The germline V gene encodes CDR1 SGHRS and CDR2 YFSETQ. The CDR3 region is CASSLDQRSYNEQFF. CDR3 sequence (DNA): TGCGCCAGCAGCTTGGATCAGCGGTCCTACAATGAGCAGTTCTTC.

This clone was seen only a few times. The CDR3 is CASSWSQRGTDTQYF. The CDR3 region has the DNA TGCGCCAGCAGCTGGAGCCAGCGGGGCACAGATACGCAGTATTTT. The rearrangement uses TRBV5-1 and TRBJ2-3, with D possibly being TRBD2 (6 bases). Per germline, CDR1 SGHRS and CDR2 YFSETQ. This CDR3 spans 15 amino acids. V was clipped by 3 bases and J by 1 base, with 12 bases between them.

The gene calls are TRBV7-2 and TRBJ2-7; weak D call: TRBD1 (6 bases). The germline V and J ends were trimmed by 3 bases and 0 bases, with 12 bases remaining between them. This CDR3 has 15 amino acids. Germline lookup yields CDR1 SGHTA and CDR2 FQGNSA. For the CDR3, the DNA is TGTGCCAGCAGCTTCCTTCCAGGGGCCTCCTACGAGCAGTACTTC. Translating it yields CASSFLPGASYEQYF. The full variable domain, completed using reference TRBV7-2 and TRBJ2-7, is GAGVSQSPSNKVTEKGKDVELRCDPISGHTALYWYRQSLGQGLEFLIYFQGNSAPDKSGLPSDRFSAERTGGSVSTLTIQRTQQEDSAVYLCASSFLPGASYEQYFGPGTRLTVT.

This clone occurred a few times. The chain combines TRBV7-3 with TRBJ2-1; D might be TRBD2 (6 bases). This CDR3 region has 15 residues. The V gene lost 5 bases and the J gene lost 5 bases, with 16 bases spanning the gap. CDR1 is SGHTA and CDR2 is FQGTGA in the germline V gene. The CDR3 loop reads CASSPSRDSHNEQFF. The DNA for the CDR3 is TGTGCCAGCAGCCCTTCCCGGGACTCGCACAATGAGCAGTTCTTC.

This chain links TRBV6-1 with TRBJ1-2; weak D call: TRBD1 (6 bases). Per germline, CDR1 MNHNS and CDR2 SASEGT. The ends were cut back, 10 bases at V and 11 bases at J, with 23 bases in the middle. The CDR3 runs 13 residues. CDR3 in DNA: TGTGCCACCATCGATCAGGGGCGCGGGGGGTACACCTTC. Its protein product is CATIDQGRGGYTF.

The chain is built from TRBV7-2 and TRBJ2-7, with 8 nucleotides matching TRBD2. This CDR3 comprises 15 residues. Germline V lookup: CDR1 SGHTA, CDR2 FQGNSA. With V trimmed by 0 bases and J by 3 bases, 4 bases remained unmatched. This chain's CDR3 is CASSLAAGGGYEQYF. The CDR3 DNA reads TGTGCCAGCAGCTTAGCGGCGGGGGGCGGCTACGAGCAGTACTTC.

This clone was observed a handful of times. The V gene is TRBV7-2, the J gene TRBJ1-3; TRBD1 agrees at 10 bases. This CDR3 comprises 14 residues. Losses at the gene ends were 5 bases for V and 2 bases for J; bases not matched to a gene: 0. The germline gives CDR1 SGHTA, CDR2 FQGNSA. CDR3 region: CASSGQGAGNTIYF. CDR3 DNA sequence: TGTGCCAGCAGCGGACAGGGGGCTGGAAACACCATATATTTT.

This clone has a handful of counts. The chain links TRBV28 to TRBJ1-2; the D gene is possibly TRBD1 (6 bases). V was trimmed by 6 bases and J by 3 bases, leaving 20 bases between them. Germline V lookup: CDR1 MDHEN, CDR2 SYDVKM. There are 16 residues in the CDR3. The CDR3 here is CASSPPGGGSDYGYTF. CDR3 coding DNA: TGTGCCAGCAGCCCCCCGGGGGGGGGCTCCGACTATGGCTACACCTTC.

This clone was detected a few times. J is TRBJ2-5 and V is TRBV5-1; 9 bases are shared with TRBD2. Germline trimming cut 5 bases from V and 5 bases from J; bases unmatched to any gene: 16. CDR3 length equals 17 residues. CDR1 and CDR2 from the germline V gene are SGHRS and YFSETQ. CDR3: CASSRFSGSPETETQYF. The CDR3 bases are TGCGCCAGCAGTCGTTTTAGCGGGAGCCCCGAGACGGAGACCCAGTACTTC.

J is TRBJ2-3 and V is TRBV5-4, with D maybe TRBD1 (8 bases). The CDR3 has 15 residues. Between the trimmed V and J ends, which lost 6 bases and 6 bases, there was a span of 20 bases. CDR1 and CDR2 from the germline V gene are SGHNT and YYREEE (reference sequence). CDR3 amino acids: CASTRNDRGGDTQYF. The CDR3 nucleotides read TGTGCCAGCACCCGGAACGACAGGGGAGGGGATACGCAGTATTTT.

The gene calls are TRBV25-1 and TRBJ2-5; TRBD1 matches at 7 bases. Germline V gives CDR1 MGHDK, CDR2 SYGVNS. The CDR3 consists of 14 residues. Trimming at V came to 2 bases and at J to 4 bases, leaving 4 bases not matched to a gene. CDR3 loop: CASSEIGGLETQYF. The CDR3, as DNA: TGTGCCAGCAGTGAAATAGGGGGCCTAGAGACCCAGTACTTC.

The rearrangement links TRBV11-2 to TRBJ1-1; D may be TRBD1 (5 bases). V was cut by 5 bases and J by 1 base, with 14 bases left in between. Germline CDR1 and CDR2: SGHAT and FQNNGV. CDR3 length equals 15 residues. CDR3 amino acids: CASSPRHQGNTEAFF. DNA for the CDR3: TGTGCCAGCAGCCCTAGACACCAGGGGAACACTGAAGCTTTCTTT.

This clone was counted a single time. The J gene is TRBJ2-3, the V gene TRBV7-9; D unclear. This CDR3 contains 15 residues. CDR1 SEHNR and CDR2 FQNEAQ come from the germline V gene (reference sequence). Between the trimmed V and J ends, which lost 1 base and 10 bases, there was a span of 18 bases. The CDR3: CASSLDLSTVVAQYF. The CDR3 coding sequence is TGTGCCAGCAGCTTAGACCTATCAACAGTGGTAGCGCAGTATTTT. The complete variable domain, with remaining parts taken from reference TRBV7-9 and TRBJ2-3, reads DTGVSQNPRHKITKRGQNVTFRCDPISEHNRLYWYRQTLGQGPEFLTYFQNEAQLEKSRLLSDRFSAERPKGSFSTLEIQRTEQGDSAMYLCASSLDLSTVVAQYFGPGTRLTVL.

This chain uses TRBV6-5 with TRBJ2-2; TRBD2 matches 10 bases. CDR3 length: 15 residues. V gave up 6 bases and J gave up 6 bases; unmatched junction bases: 7. CDR1 MNHEY and CDR2 SVGAGI come from the germline V gene. CDR3 loop: CASRAAGGPAGELFF. The CDR3 DNA follows: TGTGCCAGCAGGGCAGCGGGAGGGCCGGCCGGGGAGCTGTTTTTT.

The chain couples TRBV28 to TRBJ2-7; TRBD2 is a possible D gene (5 bases). The CDR3 loop spans 14 amino acids. V was pared by 7 bases and J by 2 bases, with 15 bases between. CDR1 and CDR2 (germline): MDHEN, SYDVKM. The CDR3 region is CASTERGATYEQYF. DNA of the CDR3: TGTGCCAGCACCGAACGGGGAGCCACCTACGAGCAGTACTTC.

The gene calls are TRBV18 and TRBJ2-7; 8 nucleotides line up with TRBD2. Germline lookup yields CDR1 KGHSH and CDR2 LQKENI. After removal of 4 bases from V and 2 bases from J, the junction contained 7 bases not matched to a gene. The CDR3 sequence is 15 residues long. This chain's CDR3 is CASSQSGGGTYEQYF. CDR3 nucleotides: TGTGCCAGCTCACAATCGGGCGGGGGGACCTACGAGCAGTACTTC.

The chain recombines TRBV12-5 with TRBJ2-1; TRBD2 matches at 11 bases. Germline CDR1 and CDR2: LGHNT and FRNRAP. The CDR3 is 15 amino acids. The ends lost 7 bases at V and 6 bases at J; junction bases unmatched: 8. The CDR3 sequence is CASAPTSGDVNEQFF. In nucleotides, the CDR3 is TGTGCTAGTGCACCGACTAGCGGGGATGTCAATGAGCAGTTCTTC.

The V and J genes are TRBV27 and TRBJ2-1; TRBD1 might be the D (6 bases). CDR1 MNHEY and CDR2 SMNVEV come from the germline V gene (reference sequence). The CDR3 loop spans 14 amino acids. Between the trimmed V and J ends, which lost 7 bases and 0 bases, there was a span of 10 bases. In DNA form, the CDR3 reads TGTGCCAGCACCCTAGGGGGCTCCTACAATGAGCAGTTCTTC. Translated: CASTLGGSYNEQFF.

The gene calls are TRBV9 and TRBJ2-4; TRBD2 is a possible D gene (6 bases). Germline CDR1 SGDLS, CDR2 YYNGEE. Trimming pared 2 bases from V and 8 bases from J, leaving 14 bases between. The CDR3 extends over 14 amino acids. CDR3: CASSVEAGRHIQYF. The CDR3, as DNA: TGTGCCAGCAGCGTGGAGGCGGGAAGGCACATTCAGTACTTC.

The CDR3, as DNA: TGTGCCAGTGGCAGGATGCAGCCCCAGCATTTT. It specifies CASGRMQPQHF. This chain joins TRBV28 and TRBJ1-5; D is unclear. V was trimmed by 9 bases and J by 7 bases, leaving 10 bases between them. The CDR3 has 11 residues. Per germline, CDR1 MDHEN and CDR2 SYDVKM.

The V gene is TRBV9, the J gene TRBJ2-7; 12 bases are a match to TRBD2. CDR1 SGDLS and CDR2 YYNGEE come from the germline V gene. The CDR3 is made up of 15 amino acids. V shed 3 bases, J shed 2 bases, and the junction held 3 bases outside the gene matches. This CDR3 reads CASSETSGSTYEQYF. CDR3 DNA sequence: TGTGCCAGCAGCGAGACTAGCGGGAGTACCTACGAGCAGTACTTC.

This clone was seen only a few times. The J gene is TRBJ1-6, the V gene TRBV28; 7 bases are shared with TRBD1. V gave up 4 bases and J gave up 9 bases; unmatched junction bases: 12. The CDR3 is made up of 16 amino acids. Germline V gene sequence: CDR1 MDHEN, CDR2 SYDVKM. CDR3 coding DNA: TGTGCCAGCAGTTCCGCGGGAGGGGGCGTAGGTTCACCCCTCCACTTT. Protein product: CASSSAGGGVGSPLHF.

This chain joins TRBV7-2 and TRBJ2-7, with TRBD2 matching 8 bases. The germline gives CDR1 SGHTA, CDR2 FQGNSA. There are 15 residues in the CDR3. V shed 1 base, J shed 1 base, and the junction held 3 bases outside the gene matches. CDR3 sequence reads: CASSLVAGGSYEQYF. Written as DNA, the CDR3 is TGTGCCAGCAGCTTAGTTGCGGGAGGATCCTACGAGCAGTACTTC.

The sample holds a few counts of this clone. Other DNA sequences in the same sample also yield this CDR3. The chain carries TRBV27 and TRBJ1-5; no clear D gene. Per the germline V gene, CDR1 is MNHEY and CDR2 is SMNVEV (reference sequence). V shed 2 bases and J shed 4 bases, with 6 bases lying between them. The CDR3 extends over 13 amino acids. In nucleotides, the CDR3 is TGTGCCAGCAGTTTAGGTCAGAATCAGCCCCAGCATTTT. It encodes CASSLGQNQPQHF.

This clone has just a few counts. The chain employs TRBV5-1 and TRBJ2-4; TRBD1 matches at 9 bases. The germline V gene has CDR1 SGHRS and CDR2 YFSETQ. V lost 4 bases to trimming and J lost 8 bases; unmatched junction nucleotides: 10. The CDR3 covers 15 residues. The CDR3 DNA is TGCGCCAGCAGCCGAGGGGGACAGGGATTTGACATTCAGTACTTC. Its protein is CASSRGGQGFDIQYF.

The chain carries TRBV7-2 and TRBJ1-6; 8 bases agree with TRBD1. V lost 1 base and J lost 5; bases outside the gene matches: 4. The CDR3 spans 16 residues. The germline CDR1 and CDR2 sequences are SGHTA and FQGNSA. CDR3 sequence (DNA): TGTGCCAGCAGCTTAGGGAACAGGGGGGATAATTCACCCCTCCACTTT. Its protein product is CASSLGNRGDNSPLHF.